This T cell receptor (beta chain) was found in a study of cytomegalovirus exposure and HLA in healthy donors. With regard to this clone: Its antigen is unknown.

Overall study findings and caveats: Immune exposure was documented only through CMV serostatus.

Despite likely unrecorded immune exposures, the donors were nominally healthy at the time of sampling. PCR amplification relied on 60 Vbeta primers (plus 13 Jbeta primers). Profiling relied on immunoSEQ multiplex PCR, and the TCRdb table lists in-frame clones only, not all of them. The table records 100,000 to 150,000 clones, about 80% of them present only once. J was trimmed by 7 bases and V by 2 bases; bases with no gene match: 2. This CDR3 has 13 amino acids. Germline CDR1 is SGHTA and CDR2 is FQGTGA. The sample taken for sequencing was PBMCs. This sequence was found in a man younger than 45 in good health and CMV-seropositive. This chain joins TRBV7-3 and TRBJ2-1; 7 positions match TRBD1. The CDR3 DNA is TGTGCCAGCAGCTTACACAGGGGAAATGAGCAGTTCTTC. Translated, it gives CASSLHRGNEQFF.